One sample yielded the 31 T cell receptor beta chains listed below, sequenced in a study of human T cells and chemical hapten exposure. TCRdb used MiXCR to reprocess the RACE reads, holding one entry per CDR3 protein. The table records over 50,000 distinct CDR3 sequences, 9.5% to 10% of them present only once. The time point is: pre-sensitization, week 0. The sample's treatment: therapeutic diphenylcyclopropenone sensitization with weekly scalp DPC. It was unfractionated whole blood from which total RNA was extracted. The sample here was whole blood, taken in connection with sensitization to the hapten diphenylcyclopropenone (DPC). These receptors were obtained from a woman aged 30 to 39 with alopecia areata. Some clones in this sample may be carry-over from other donors' samples.

This chain joins TRBV20-1 and TRBJ1-2, with D possibly being TRBD1 (6 bases). Trimming pared 8 bases from V and 0 bases from J, leaving 19 bases between. The CDR3 has 15 amino acids. The germline V gene has CDR1 DFQATT and CDR2 SNEGSKA (reference sequence). CDR3 nucleotides: TGCAGTCCCCTGGGGGCAGGGAGGTCTAACTATGGCTACACCTTC. This encodes CSPLGAGRSNYGYTF.

This clonotype was detected only a few times. The chain couples TRBV20-1 to TRBJ2-1; D may be TRBD1 (6 bases). This CDR3 contains 15 residues. V was shortened by 3 bases and J by 7 bases, with 19 bases between the two germline ends. The germline V gene has CDR1 DFQATT and CDR2 SNEGSKA (reference sequence). The CDR3 DNA is TGCAGTGCTAGGGGTTCGGACAGTAGCAGGAATGAGCAGTTCTTC. Its protein product is CSARGSDSSRNEQFF.

This clonotype was observed a handful of times. CDR3 region: CASSPTGGNEKLFF. CDR3 coding DNA: TGCGCCAGCAGCCCTACAGGGGGCAATGAAAAACTGTTTTTT. The chain carries TRBV5-1 and TRBJ1-4, with 9 nucleotides matching TRBD1. The CDR3 is made up of 14 amino acids. Per the germline V gene, CDR1 is SGHRS and CDR2 is YFSETQ. V gave up 4 bases and J gave up 5 bases; unmatched junction bases: 3.

In this sample, this clonotype turned up a few times. The V call is TRBV12-3 or TRBV12-4, the J call TRBJ2-3, with D possibly TRBD2 on 5 matching bases. The V end lost 0 bases, the J end lost 8 bases, and 18 bases lay between the germline ends. The CDR3 extends over 16 amino acids. The CDR3 bases are TGTGCCAGCAGTTTAGCGAGTCGACTACCGCGAGGTACGCAGTATTTT. Its translation is CASSLASRLPRGTQYF.

This clonotype was counted only a few times. CDR3 nucleotides: TGTGCCAGTAGTGCCGGGACTGGGCAAGAGACCCAGTACTTC. The encoded protein is CASSAGTGQETQYF. The V and J genes are TRBV19 and TRBJ2-5; weak D call: TRBD2 (6 bases). Germline V lookup: CDR1 LNHDA, CDR2 SQIVND (reference sequence). The CDR3 runs to 14 residues. V shed 5 bases and J shed 2 bases, with 12 bases lying between them.

The sample holds many counts of this clonotype. The chain uses TRBV27 and TRBJ2-2; D remains ambiguous. CDR1 and CDR2 from the germline V gene are MNHEY and SMNVEV (reference sequence). The V end was cut by 2 bases, the J end by 5 bases, with 3 bases between. The CDR3 is made up of 12 amino acids. CDR3 amino acids: CASSLRTGELFF. CDR3 nucleotides: TGTGCCAGCAGTTTACGGACCGGGGAGCTGTTTTTT.

This clonotype was seen more than once but under ten times. V and J are TRBV13 and TRBJ2-3; D ambiguous. CDR1 PRHDT and CDR2 FYEKMQ come from the germline V gene (reference sequence). V was clipped by 1 base and J by 9 bases, with 11 bases between them. This CDR3 is 13 amino acids long. The CDR3: CASSLVGSGTQYF. The CDR3 DNA follows: TGTGCCAGCAGCTTAGTGGGCTCGGGCACGCAGTATTTT.

The V and J genes are TRBV6-5 and TRBJ2-6; possibly TRBD1 or TRBD2 for D (5 bases each). Trimming cost V 8 bases and J 0 bases, with 11 bases left between them. Looked up from germline, CDR1 is MNHEY and CDR2 is SVGAGI. The CDR3 extends over 15 amino acids. The CDR3 is CASRDASSGANVLTF. CDR3 DNA sequence: TGTGCCAGCCGGGACGCCAGCTCTGGGGCCAACGTCCTGACTTTC.

This clonotype was recorded many times. V and J are TRBV3-1 and TRBJ2-1, with D maybe TRBD2 (5 bases). The CDR3 loop spans 14 amino acids. V shed 3 bases and J shed 8 bases, with 14 bases lying between them. CDR1 is LGHDT and CDR2 is YNNKEL in the germline V gene (reference sequence). This CDR3 is CASSHGLARDEQFF. CDR3 in DNA: TGTGCCAGCAGCCACGGACTCGCTAGGGATGAGCAGTTCTTC.

This clonotype appeared a few times. The genes are TRBV29-1 and TRBJ2-7; either TRBD1 or TRBD2 may fit D (5 bases each). Trimming removed 2 bases from V and 7 bases from J, with 15 bases in between. Germline V gene sequence: CDR1 SQVTM, CDR2 ANQGSEA. This CDR3 contains 13 residues. As DNA, the CDR3 is TGCAGCGTTGAAATGGCTCAGGGAGTAGAGCAGTACTTC. Protein sequence: CSVEMAQGVEQYF.

With respect to this clonotype: Being one base from a much bigger clone, this may be a read error. V usage is TRBV5-4 and J usage is TRBJ1-1; possibly TRBD1 for D (6 bases). The CDR3 totals 15 residues. Germline values: CDR1 SGHNT, CDR2 YYREEE (reference sequence). The CDR3 DNA is TGTGCCAGCAGCTTGATCGGGCAGGGGAACACTGAAGCTTTGTTT. Translating gives CASSLIGQGNTEALF. The whole variable domain, filled in from reference TRBV5-4 and TRBJ1-1, reads ETGVTQSPTHLIKTRGQQVTLRCSSQSGHNTVSWYQQALGQGPQFIFQYYREEENGRGNFPPRFSGLQFPNYSSELNVNALELDDSALYLCASSLIGQGNTEALFGQGTRLTVV.

V gene TRBV7-3 combines with J gene TRBJ1-1, with TRBD1 as a possible D gene (6 bases). The CDR3 runs to 15 residues. Germline lookup yields CDR1 SGHTA and CDR2 FQGTGA. V shed 0 bases and J shed 3 bases, with 11 bases lying between them. As DNA, the CDR3 is TGTGCCAGCAGCTTAACGGCAGGGGCACACACTGAAGCTTTCTTT. Residues: CASSLTAGAHTEAFF.

There are many counts of this clonotype. The chain couples TRBV12-3 or TRBV12-4 to TRBJ2-7; D not certain. The CDR3 loop spans 13 amino acids. Trimming cost V 6 bases and J 0 bases, with 9 bases left between them. The DNA for the CDR3 is TGTGCCAGCAGCCTGGGTTACTCCTACGAGCAGTACTTC. The encoded protein is CASSLGYSYEQYF.

This clonotype occurred a few times. The V gene is TRBV7-8, the J gene TRBJ2-7; D may be TRBD1 (6 bases). Trimming shortened V by 5 bases and J by 2 bases, and 16 bases separated the two germline ends. The CDR3 length is 15 residues. CDR1 and CDR2 (germline): SGHVS, FQNEAQ. Written as DNA, the CDR3 is TGTGCCAGCAGCATCCGGGCACAGGGCGCCTACGAGCAGTACTTC. Protein product: CASSIRAQGAYEQYF.

This clonotype has more than one count but fewer than ten. V and J are TRBV18 and TRBJ2-3, with 13 bases that match TRBD2. CDR3 length: 21 residues. V lost 1 base, J lost 4 bases, and 17 bases stayed unmatched. Germline V lookup: CDR1 KGHSH, CDR2 LQKENI. CDR3 coding DNA: TGTGCCAGCTCACCACGATTATCTCGAACTAGCGGGGGGGCCATGGCAGATACGCAGTATTTT. Translating it yields CASSPRLSRTSGGAMADTQYF.

V and J are TRBV5-4 and TRBJ2-2; D gene ambiguous. Trimming removed 4 bases at V and 5 bases at J, with 9 bases between. Germline V lookup: CDR1 SGHNT, CDR2 YYREEE (reference sequence). The CDR3 sequence is 13 residues long. CDR3 nucleotides: TGTGCCAGCAGCCCACCTTATACCGGGGAGCTGTTTTTT. It is translated as CASSPPYTGELFF.

The rearrangement links TRBV10-3 to TRBJ2-3, with 11 positions matching TRBD1. The CDR3 totals 16 residues. The germline V gene encodes CDR1 ENHRY and CDR2 SYGVKD. The junction had 4 bases not matched to a gene; V was cut back by 3 bases and J by 2 bases. CDR3 coding DNA: TGTGCCATCAGTGAACCAGGACAGGGGGCCACAGATACGCAGTATTTT. This sequence encodes CAISEPGQGATDTQYF.

This clonotype was found many times. The chain links TRBV12-3 or TRBV12-4 to TRBJ2-3; tentatively, D is TRBD2 (7 bases). V was clipped by 6 bases and J by 5 bases, with 15 bases between them. The CDR3 is 14 residues long. Here the CDR3 reads CASSRGGLKDTQYF. The CDR3 bases are TGTGCCAGCAGCAGGGGAGGGTTAAAAGATACGCAGTATTTT.

J is TRBJ2-7 and V is TRBV12-3 or TRBV12-4, with D perhaps matching TRBD1 (6 bases). This CDR3 is 12 amino acids long. With 6 bases removed from V and 6 bases from J, the gap between germline ends came to 12 bases. CDR3 nucleotides: TGTGCCAGCAGAATTCAGGGGTTCGAGCAGTACTTC. Its translation: CASRIQGFEQYF.

This clonotype showed up just a few times. The chain is built from TRBV29-1 and TRBJ2-1; D is uncertain. V was pared by 4 bases and J by 5 bases, with 12 bases between. The CDR3 length is 13 residues. The germline V gene has CDR1 SQVTM and CDR2 ANQGSEA. CDR3: CSVVDWDNNEQFF. Written as DNA, the CDR3 is TGCAGCGTTGTTGATTGGGATAACAATGAGCAGTTCTTC.

The chain recombines TRBV6-2 or TRBV6-3 with TRBJ2-3; unclear D gene. This CDR3 contains 13 residues. V lost 8 bases, J lost 0 bases, and 9 bases lay in between. Germline CDR1 reads MNHEY; CDR2 reads SVGEGT. CDR3 amino acids: CASSAASTDTQYF. The CDR3 region has the DNA TGTGCCAGCTCGGCGGCGAGCACAGATACGCAGTATTTT.

This clonotype was observed once. It may be a read error: a sequence one base away is much more abundant. The V gene is TRBV7-2, the J gene TRBJ2-7; possible D gene TRBD1, 5 bases. Germline V gene lookup returns CDR1 SGHTA and CDR2 FQGNSA. The CDR3 spans 16 residues. The DNA of the CDR3 is TGTGCCAGGAGCTTAAATCCCGGACGGCAGGGCTACGAGCAGTACTTC. Residues: CARSLNPGRQGYEQYF. Drawing the rest from reference TRBV7-2 and TRBJ2-7, the complete variable domain is GAGVSQSPSNKVTEKGKDVELRCDPISGHTALYWYRQSLGQGLEFLIYFQGNSAPDKSGLPSDRFSAERTGGSVSTLTIQRTQQEDSAVYLCARSLNPGRQGYEQYFGPGTRLTVT.

This clonotype came up many times. The genes are TRBV20-1 and TRBJ1-1, with no clear D. V gave up 5 bases and J gave up 4 bases, with 17 bases separating them. The length of the CDR3 is 14 residues. Germline lookup yields CDR1 DFQATT and CDR2 SNEGSKA (reference sequence). CDR3 sequence: CSAHPGDFGTEAFF. The CDR3 nucleotides read TGCAGTGCTCACCCCGGGGATTTTGGCACTGAAGCTTTCTTT.

As regards this clonotype: Possible read error: a much larger clone is one base away. The V and J genes are TRBV6-2 or TRBV6-3 and TRBJ2-7; TRBD1 aligns across 8 bases. The CDR3 spans 17 residues. The ends lost 2 bases at V and 2 bases at J; junction bases unmatched: 11. Germline V gene lookup returns CDR1 MNHEY and CDR2 SVGEGT. Here the CDR3 DNA reads TGTGCCAGCAGTTACCATACGTCGGGACAGGATGCCTACGAGCAGTACTTC. Translated, it gives CASSYHTSGQDAYEQYF.

The gene calls are TRBV7-2 and TRBJ1-6, with TRBD1 as a possible D gene (6 bases). Between the trimmed V and J ends, which lost 1 base and 9 bases, there was a span of 16 bases. This CDR3 is 16 amino acids long. In germline, CDR1 is SGHTA, CDR2 FQGNSA. CDR3 sequence reads: CASSLEGEVEGSPLHF. CDR3 bases: TGTGCCAGCAGCTTAGAGGGGGAGGTAGAGGGTTCACCCCTCCACTTT.

This clonotype was observed many times. This sequence joins TRBV7-8 and TRBJ1-6; D is ambiguous. The V end was cut by 5 bases, the J end by 5 bases, with 10 bases between. This CDR3 has 14 residues. CDR1 and CDR2 from the germline V gene are SGHVS and FQNEAQ. The CDR3 region has the DNA TGTGCCAGCAGCGTGACGGAAAATAATTCACCCCTCCACTTT. Its translation is CASSVTENNSPLHF.

This clonotype was counted at least ten times. V is TRBV7-8 and J is TRBJ2-3; possible D gene TRBD1, 7 bases. Per the germline V gene, CDR1 is SGHVS and CDR2 is FQNEAQ. V was trimmed by 5 bases and J by 0 bases, leaving 12 bases between them. This CDR3 spans 15 amino acids. The CDR3 sequence: CASSPQGGSTDTQYF. DNA for the CDR3: TGTGCCAGCAGCCCGCAGGGGGGTAGCACAGATACGCAGTATTTT.

The rearrangement links TRBV12-3 or TRBV12-4 to TRBJ2-4; no reliable D call. The CDR3 contains 15 residues. V lost 6 bases, J lost 5 bases, and 17 bases lay in between. The CDR3, as DNA: TGTGCCAGCAGCTACACACCATCGGATGAAAACATTCAGTACTTC. Translation: CASSYTPSDENIQYF.

This clonotype has more than one count but fewer than ten. The V call is TRBV27, the J call TRBJ1-1; 7 positions agree with TRBD1. Germline trimming cut 4 bases from V and 5 bases from J; bases unmatched to any gene: 7. The germline CDR1 and CDR2 sequences are MNHEY and SMNVEV (reference sequence). The CDR3 runs 14 residues. CDR3 DNA: TGTGCCAGCAGTTCCCTGGACAGGTCTACTGAAGCTTTCTTT. It translates to CASSSLDRSTEAFF.

The table lists this clonotype with many counts. The chain recombines TRBV6-1 with TRBJ1-5, with D unclear. V dropped 6 bases and J dropped 2 bases, with 11 bases sitting between them. This CDR3 comprises 14 residues. Germline V gives CDR1 MNHNS, CDR2 SASEGT. The CDR3 reads CASRDYPRNQPQHF. The DNA for the CDR3 is TGTGCCAGCAGAGACTACCCCCGCAATCAGCCCCAGCATTTT.

Remarks on this clonotype: A much larger clone differs from this one at a single base, so this may be a read error. This chain uses TRBV2 with TRBJ2-1; 9 bases line up with TRBD1. Germline V gives CDR1 SNHLY, CDR2 FYNNEI. Losses at the gene ends were 0 bases for V and 15 bases for J; bases not matched to a gene: 3. The CDR3 is 12 amino acids. The DNA for the CDR3 is TGTGCCAGCAGTGAAGCGGACAGGGGTTGGTTCTTC. This gives the protein CASSEADRGWFF.